The 11 T cell receptor beta chains below come from one sample, sequenced in a study of CD8+ T cells in alopecia areata. Extraction of RNA preceded its reverse transcription into cDNA, which served as the sequencing template. Profiling relied on immunoSEQ multiplex PCR, and the TCRdb table lists in-frame clones only, not all of them. The table lists 90,000 to 120,000 clones, roughly 59% of them singletons, with 20% in the top ten. Sequenced material: CD8+ T cells sorted from blood. The origin of the receptors is a human donor in good health.

CDR3 nucleotides: TGTGCCAGCAGCCCGAACCTAGCGGGGGGGCCGTTTTCGTCCGATACGCAGTATTTT. Its translation is CASSPNLAGGPFSSDTQYF. This chain links TRBV7-9 with TRBJ2-3; 12 nucleotides align to TRBD2. V lost 5 bases to trimming and J lost 6 bases; unmatched junction nucleotides: 18. Germline V gene lookup returns CDR1 SEHNR and CDR2 FQNEAQ (reference sequence). The CDR3 has 19 residues. The complete variable domain, with remaining parts taken from reference TRBV7-9 and TRBJ2-3, reads DTGVSQNPRHKITKRGQNVTFRCDPISEHNRLYWYRQTLGQGPEFLTYFQNEAQLEKSRLLSDRFSAERPKGSFSTLEIQRTEQGDSAMYLCASSPNLAGGPFSSDTQYFGPGTRLTVL.

The J gene is TRBJ1-1, the V gene TRBV29-1; perhaps TRBD1 as D (6 bases). Germline-derived CDR1 and CDR2 are SQVTM and ANQGSEA. V gave up 4 bases and J gave up 0 bases, with 9 bases separating them. The CDR3 consists of 13 residues. CDR3 loop: CSVGTGLNTEAFF. The DNA for the CDR3 is TGCAGCGTTGGAACAGGGTTGAACACTGAAGCTTTCTTT. The whole variable domain, remainder taken from reference TRBV29-1 and TRBJ1-1, is SAVISQKPSRDICQRGTSLTIQCQVDSQVTMMFWYRQQPGQSLTLIATANQGSEATYESGFVIDKFPISRPNLTFSTLTVSNMSPEDSSIYLCSVGTGLNTEAFFGQGTRLTVV.

V usage is TRBV5-1 and J usage is TRBJ1-1, with D unresolved. Germline CDR1 SGHRS, CDR2 YFSETQ. Trimming stripped 4 bases from V and 3 bases from J, with 13 bases between. CDR3 length: 14 residues. The CDR3: CASSPTSRDTEAFF. The CDR3 DNA follows: TGCGCCAGCAGCCCGACCTCACGGGACACTGAAGCTTTCTTT.

This rearrangement joins TRBV29-1 to TRBJ2-1; weak D call: TRBD2 (6 bases). The germline gives CDR1 SQVTM, CDR2 ANQGSEA. CDR3 length equals 13 residues. The V end was cut by 6 bases, the J end by 2 bases, with 11 bases between. The CDR3: CSVPGLAYNEQFF. CDR3 coding DNA: TGCAGCGTCCCGGGACTTGCCTACAATGAGCAGTTCTTC.

The table lists this clone with a count of one. The V gene is TRBV13, the J gene TRBJ2-1; D not certain. V was cut by 1 base and J by 7 bases, with 14 bases left in between. This CDR3 is built from 15 residues. Per the germline V gene, CDR1 is PRHDT and CDR2 is FYEKMQ (reference sequence). DNA for the CDR3: TGTGCCAGCAGCTTAGAGGCTAATCCGTTGAATGAGCAGTTCTTC. Translating it yields CASSLEANPLNEQFF.

The V gene is TRBV15, the J gene TRBJ2-7; 7 nucleotides align to TRBD2. The CDR3 loop spans 13 amino acids. J gave up 5 bases and V 0 bases, and 1 base lay outside the gene matches. Germline V gene lookup returns CDR1 LNHNV and CDR2 YYDKDF (reference sequence). In DNA, the CDR3 is TGTGCCACCAGCAGAGATGGGGGGGACGAGCAGTACTTC. Protein sequence: CATSRDGGDEQYF.

The table lists this clone with a few counts. The chain links TRBV14 to TRBJ2-3; tentatively, D is TRBD1 or TRBD2 (6 bases each). This CDR3 contains 16 residues. Germline lookup yields CDR1 SGHDN and CDR2 FVKESK. The V end was cut by 1 base, the J end by 3 bases, with 14 bases between. The CDR3 DNA sequence: TGTGCCAGCAGCCAAGGACGAGGGGGGCCGACAGATACGCAGTATTTT. Translation gives CASSQGRGGPTDTQYF. The entire variable domain, with the rest obtained from reference TRBV14 and TRBJ2-3, is as follows: EAGVTQFPSHSVIEKGQTVTLRCDPISGHDNLYWYRRVMGKEIKFLLHFVKESKQDESGMPNNRFLAERTGGTYSTLKVQPAELEDSGVYFCASSQGRGGPTDTQYFGPGTRLTVL.

The chain uses TRBV5-1 and TRBJ1-1; tentatively, D is TRBD1 (5 bases). V was trimmed by 3 bases and J by 5 bases, leaving 11 bases between them. Germline V CDR1 and CDR2: SGHRS, YFSETQ. The CDR3 sequence is 13 residues long. The CDR3 nucleotides are TGCGCCAGCAGCTACTTAGGGGATACTGAAGCTTTCTTT. Translation: CASSYLGDTEAFF.

This clone was detected only a few times. This chain joins TRBV30 and TRBJ2-1; possibly TRBD1 for D (6 bases). CDR3 length: 16 residues. Germline V gene lookup returns CDR1 GTSNPN and CDR2 SVGIG (reference sequence). Trimming removed 2 bases from V and 7 bases from J, with 21 bases in between. The chain's CDR3 is CAWSHTTTYRVNEQFF. The CDR3 nucleotides are TGTGCCTGGAGTCATACTACTACCTACAGGGTAAATGAGCAGTTCTTC.

This chain uses TRBV6-5 with TRBJ2-7, with a weak D call TRBD2 (7 bases). CDR3 length: 13 amino acids. Germline CDR1 is MNHEY and CDR2 is SVGAGI. V lost 4 bases to trimming and J lost 7 bases, with 14 bases between them. CDR3 residues: CASSWTRGGEQYF. CDR3 DNA: TGTGCCAGCAGTTGGACGAGGGGGGGGGAGCAGTACTTC.

The chain employs TRBV13 and TRBJ2-5, with D hard to call. V lost 5 bases to trimming and J lost 1 base, with 11 bases between them. This CDR3 has 14 amino acids. Germline V gives CDR1 PRHDT, CDR2 FYEKMQ (reference sequence). The CDR3 protein is CASSRPWTQETQYF. CDR3 DNA: TGTGCCAGCAGCCGACCGTGGACCCAAGAGACCCAGTACTTC.